This record concerns one T cell receptor (beta chain) sequence. What it recognizes is unknown. V was trimmed by 2 bases and J by 0 bases, leaving 9 bases between them. The CDR3 is made up of 15 amino acids. Germline-derived CDR1 and CDR2 are MNHEY and SVGAGI. This record comes from a study of post-analysis software for immune sequencing data. Unique molecular identifiers were carried by the TCR beta cDNA libraries. TCRdb itself ran the PCR reads through MiXCR, one entry per CDR3 protein. The sample consists of roughly 430,000 distinct CDR3 sequences, about 39% of them appearing once. Study conclusions and caveats: Elevated frequency relative to controls characterized 4 or 5 TRBV segments in patients, TRBV5-6, TRBV5-1 and TRBV20-1 among them. Comparison with controls showed significantly lower normalized Chao1 diversity in multiple sclerosis patients.

The TCR comes from a girl under 10 years old with multiple sclerosis. J is TRBJ2-3 and V is TRBV6-5; D not certain. The sample consisted of blood. The CDR3 coding sequence is TGTGCCAGCAGTTACGCGCACGGAAGCACAGATACGCAGTATTTT. It is translated as CASSYAHGSTDTQYF.